Presented here are 25 T cell receptor beta chains from one specimen sequenced in a study of blood T cells in healthy people across ages (dated by TCRdb to between 2015 and 2017). The receptor library was made with 5' RACE. Sequencing was carried out with an Illumina HiSeq 2500. A second PCR of roughly 7 to 12 cycles was performed with a sample-barcoded 5' primer and a J-beta primer mix. TCRdb's own reprocessing of the public reads used fastp at Q25 and MiXCR and kept productive beta chains. Each CDR3 protein gets just one entry, which takes the most common genes and DNA from the rows behind it. The sample has roughly 2 million distinct CDR3 sequences on record, roughly 50% of them singletons. Jointly, the top ten make up approximately 2.1% of the sample. The sequencing input was blood. These receptors all come from a woman between 40 and 50 years old in good health.

V is TRBV20-1 and J is TRBJ1-2; maybe TRBD1 (6 bases). The length of the CDR3 is 17 residues. Germline CDR1 and CDR2: DFQATT and SNEGSKA (reference sequence). The V end lost 2 bases, the J end lost 8 bases, and 27 bases lay between the germline ends. The CDR3 reads CSARPNFGQGSVGGYTF. Here the CDR3 DNA reads TGCAGTGCTAGACCTAACTTTGGGCAGGGGAGTGTGGGAGGCTACACCTTC.

The chain combines TRBV4-3 with TRBJ2-7; D tentatively fits TRBD1 or TRBD2 (6 bases each). The ends were cut back, 10 bases at V and 0 bases at J, with 25 bases in the middle. The CDR3 runs to 17 residues. Germline lookup yields CDR1 LGHNA and CDR2 YSLEER. CDR3 bases: TGCGCCAAGGAGGCTAACGGGGGCCCCCCCCCCTCCTACGAGCAGTACTTC. The encoded protein is CAKEANGGPPPSYEQYF.

This clonotype came up once. This chain joins TRBV6-2 or TRBV6-3 and TRBJ2-7; D is ambiguous. The CDR3 totals 12 residues. Per the germline V gene, CDR1 is MNHEY and CDR2 is SVGEGT. Trimming took off 7 bases at V and 5 bases at J, with 12 bases between the two ends. The CDR3 bases are TGTGCCAGCACCTTGAGTAGGGACGAGCAGTACTTC. It encodes CASTLSRDEQYF.

V usage is TRBV10-1 and J usage is TRBJ2-3; 7 bases map to TRBD1. V lost 2 bases, J lost 6 bases, and 8 bases stayed unmatched. CDR3 length: 15 residues. From germline, CDR1 is WNHNN and CDR2 SYGVQD (reference sequence). CDR3 sequence: CASSEIGGARDTQYF. The CDR3 DNA follows: TGCGCCAGCAGTGAGATAGGGGGCGCGAGGGATACGCAGTATTTT.

The chain links TRBV6-2 or TRBV6-3 to TRBJ1-1; 10 positions agree with TRBD1. The CDR3 consists of 14 residues. Per the germline V gene, CDR1 is MNHEY and CDR2 is SVGEGT. The V and J ends lost 7 bases and 8 bases, in that order; junction bases with no gene match: 10. CDR3 sequence: CASTQLMGQGEAFF. The CDR3 DNA follows: TGTGCCAGCACCCAATTAATGGGACAGGGGGAAGCTTTCTTT.

The sample holds a few counts of this clonotype. The V gene is TRBV7-2, the J gene TRBJ2-7; TRBD1 matches at 7 bases. From germline, CDR1 is SGHTA and CDR2 FQGNSA. CDR3 length: 15 amino acids. The J segment lost 0 bases and the V segment lost 4 bases, leaving 6 bases of the junction unmatched. The CDR3 coding sequence is TGTGCCAGCAGCTGGGCGGACAGGAGCTCCTACGAGCAGTACTTC. Encoded protein: CASSWADRSSYEQYF.

This clonotype was found a few times. The chain employs TRBV5-1 and TRBJ2-3; 8 bases fit TRBD2. Looked up from germline, CDR1 is SGHRS and CDR2 is YFSETQ. The CDR3 consists of 16 residues. Unmatched junction bases numbered 3, after V lost 0 bases and J lost 0 bases. CDR3 region: CASSLAPSGSTDTQYF. The CDR3 DNA sequence: TGCGCCAGCAGCTTGGCCCCTAGCGGGAGCACAGATACGCAGTATTTT. The entire variable domain, with the rest obtained from reference TRBV5-1 and TRBJ2-3, is as follows: KAGVTQTPRYLIKTRGQQVTLSCSPISGHRSVSWYQQTPGQGLQFLFEYFSETQRNKGNFPGRFSGRQFSNSRSEMNVSTLELGDSALYLCASSLAPSGSTDTQYFGPGTRLTVL.

This chain links TRBV7-2 with TRBJ2-1, with D perhaps TRBD1 (7 bases). The CDR3 has 14 amino acids. Deletions cut 6 bases from V and 7 bases from J, with 16 bases between. Germline CDR1 is SGHTA and CDR2 is FQGNSA. The CDR3 here is CASSLGGTANEQFF. Written as DNA, the CDR3 is TGTGCCAGCAGTCTTGGGGGGACAGCTAATGAGCAGTTCTTC.

Here the CDR3 DNA reads TGTGCCAGCAGCACCTCCTCTGGAAACACCATATATTTT. Protein sequence: CASSTSSGNTIYF. The chain is built from TRBV6-5 and TRBJ1-3; D remains unclear. CDR3 length equals 13 residues. Germline CDR1 reads MNHEY; CDR2 reads SVGAGI. Trimming took 6 bases from V and 0 from J, leaving 6 bases between them.

This clonotype was picked up a small number of times. The chain couples TRBV20-1 to TRBJ2-1; 10 nucleotides line up with TRBD2. The CDR3 covers 12 residues. The germline gives CDR1 DFQATT, CDR2 SNEGSKA (reference sequence). Trimming removed 8 bases from V and 8 bases from J; junction bases left unmatched: 6. The CDR3 DNA reads TGCAGTTCAGCGGGGGGGCTCGATGAGCAGTTCTTC. This gives the protein CSSAGGLDEQFF.

This clonotype was found a few times. The chain combines TRBV6-2 or TRBV6-3 with TRBJ1-2, with D hard to call. V lost 2 bases, J lost 3 bases, and 4 bases lay in between. The V gene's germline CDR1 is MNHEY and CDR2 SVGEGT. The CDR3 has 12 amino acids. CDR3 nucleotide sequence: TGTGCCAGCAGTTACCCGGACTATGGCTACACCTTC. Its translation is CASSYPDYGYTF.

This clonotype was detected only a few times. The chain uses TRBV9 and TRBJ2-1; possibly TRBD2 for D (6 bases). V was trimmed by 4 bases and J by 5 bases, leaving 10 bases between them. Per the germline V gene, CDR1 is SGDLS and CDR2 is YYNGEE. The CDR3 has 13 residues. The DNA for the CDR3 is TGTGCCAGCAGCAAACTAGCAAACAATGAGCAGTTCTTC. This codes for CASSKLANNEQFF.

The CDR3 bases are TGCAGTGCTCCACAGGGGGCGTTTAATGAGCAGTTCTTC. This codes for CSAPQGAFNEQFF. The chain has TRBV20-1 and TRBJ2-1, with 9 bases lining up with TRBD1. The CDR3 spans 13 residues. Germline values: CDR1 DFQATT, CDR2 SNEGSKA (reference sequence). The ends lost 5 bases at V and 7 bases at J; junction bases unmatched: 6.

This chain connects TRBV4-2 to TRBJ2-4; TRBD2 matches at 9 bases. The J call may not be correct, given that the DNA end is closer to TRBJ2-7. Germline loops: CDR1 LGHNA, CDR2 YNFKEQ. There are 16 residues in the CDR3. CDR3 residues: CASSHYSSGASYEQYF. CDR3 in DNA: TGTGCCAGCAGCCATTATTCTAGCGGGGCCTCCTACGAGCAGTACTTC.

This clonotype has more than one count but fewer than ten. The V call is TRBV11-1, the J call TRBJ2-7; D ambiguous. The CDR3 runs 13 residues. Germline V lookup: CDR1 SGHAT, CDR2 FQDESV (reference sequence). V was shortened by 6 bases and J by 0 bases, with 9 bases between the two germline ends. The CDR3 nucleotides read TGTGCCAGCAGTTACGTCCTCTCCTACGAGCAGTACTTC. It encodes CASSYVLSYEQYF.

CDR3 protein: CASSSHGERGGSYNEQFF. The CDR3 nucleotides read TGTGCCAGCAGTTCCCATGGCGAGCGGGGGGGCTCCTACAATGAGCAGTTCTTC. The rearrangement joins TRBV25-1 to TRBJ2-1; 10 bases line up with TRBD2. CDR1 and CDR2 (germline): MGHDK, SYGVNS. V gave up 5 bases and J gave up 0 bases; unmatched junction bases: 10. The CDR3 spans 18 residues.

The V call is TRBV28, the J call TRBJ2-7; D not certain. Germline assignment: CDR1 MDHEN and CDR2 SYDVKM. Trimming removed 8 bases from V and 4 bases from J, with 12 bases in between. The CDR3 is 12 residues long. CDR3: CASGPWGYEQYF. In DNA, the CDR3 is TGTGCCAGCGGGCCCTGGGGTTACGAGCAGTACTTC.

V usage is TRBV15 and J usage is TRBJ1-2; D call uncertain. V was cut by 0 bases and J by 8 bases, with 16 bases left in between. The CDR3 runs to 15 residues. CDR1 and CDR2 from the germline V gene are LNHNV and YYDKDF (reference sequence). The CDR3 DNA reads as TGTGCCACCAGCAGAGATTTTTGGACCTTTGACGGCTACACCTTC. Translation: CATSRDFWTFDGYTF.

This sequence joins TRBV12-3 or TRBV12-4 and TRBJ1-5; D gene ambiguous. The CDR3 is made up of 17 amino acids. The V end was cut by 7 bases, the J end by 3 bases, with 22 bases between. The CDR3 region is CASTNLASGQLNQPQHF. Here the CDR3 DNA reads TGTGCCAGCACCAATTTGGCGTCCGGGCAGCTCAATCAGCCCCAGCATTTT.

This clonotype was detected only a few times. The V gene is TRBV9, the J gene TRBJ2-7, with D unresolved. V shed 0 bases and J shed 3 bases, with 7 bases lying between them. This CDR3 is built from 13 residues. Germline V CDR1 and CDR2: SGDLS, YYNGEE. Here the CDR3 reads CASSVGPRYEQYF. Here the CDR3 DNA reads TGTGCCAGCAGCGTAGGACCTCGCTACGAGCAGTACTTC.

This clonotype was detected a few times. The chain employs TRBV24-1 and TRBJ2-7, with 9 positions matching TRBD1. The CDR3 sequence is 16 residues long. Per germline, CDR1 KGHDR and CDR2 SFDVKD. With V trimmed by 4 bases and J by 2 bases, 8 bases remained unmatched. The CDR3 loop reads CATSDRTGERTYEQYF. CDR3 DNA sequence: TGTGCCACCAGTGACCGGACAGGGGAAAGGACCTACGAGCAGTACTTC.

V usage is TRBV7-2 and J usage is TRBJ2-1; TRBD2 matches at 12 bases. The CDR3 is 16 amino acids. Germline assignment: CDR1 SGHTA and CDR2 FQGNSA. The V and J ends lost 5 bases and 5 bases, in that order; junction bases with no gene match: 7. The CDR3 sequence is CASSARLAGEDNEQFF. The CDR3 coding sequence is TGTGCCAGCAGCGCAAGACTAGCGGGGGAGGACAATGAGCAGTTCTTC.

This clonotype was seen a handful of times. The V call is TRBV5-1, the J call TRBJ2-5, with a possible D match to TRBD2 (5 bases). CDR3 length equals 15 residues. Germline V gene lookup returns CDR1 SGHRS and CDR2 YFSETQ. V was trimmed by 4 bases and J by 1 base, leaving 14 bases between them. As DNA, the CDR3 is TGCGCCAGCAGCACCCTGGGAGCGGCCCAAGAGACCCAGTACTTC. Encoded protein: CASSTLGAAQETQYF.

Details on this clonotype: An end of the junction does not agree with germline; a read error may underlie this. The rearrangement joins TRBV25-1 to TRBJ2-1; D is possibly TRBD2 (7 bases). The CDR3 is made up of 15 amino acids. Germline V gene lookup returns CDR1 MGHDK and CDR2 SYGVNS. The CDR3 nucleotides read TGTGCTAGCAGCCCCAAGGGGGGGGCTTACAATGAGCAGTTCTTC. This gives the protein CASSPKGGAYNEQFF. Looking up the rest from reference TRBV25-1 and TRBJ2-1 gives the full variable domain: EADIYQTPRYLVIGTGKKITLECSQTMGHDKMYWYQQDPGMELHLIHYSYGVNSTEKGDLSSESTVSRIRTEHFPLTLESARPSHTSQYLCASSPKGGAYNEQFFGPGTRLTVL.

The CDR3 loop is CASSRDGTVNTEAFF. In nucleotides, the CDR3 is TGTGCCAGCAGCCGGGACGGGACCGTGAACACTGAAGCTTTCTTT. The chain uses TRBV27 and TRBJ1-1; tentative D call: TRBD1 (5 bases). The CDR3 runs 15 residues. Trimming shortened V by 6 bases and J by 0 bases, and 14 bases separated the two germline ends. The V gene's germline CDR1 is MNHEY and CDR2 SMNVEV (reference sequence).